This T cell receptor beta chain was sequenced during a study of cytomegalovirus exposure and HLA in healthy donors. Study-wide background: The early release's HLA-typed donors yielded 78 million or so unique TCRs. Study-wide findings and caveats: Association of about 17,000 TCR beta sequences with HLA alleles was found at 0.05 false discovery rate in a later analysis.

At sampling all donors were nominally healthy, likely with unrecorded immune exposures. This clone was detected only once. Its specificity is unknown. In the PCR, 60 Vbeta and 13 Jbeta primers were used. Authors' analysis steps: It was a later analysis that counted tens of millions of unique TCR beta chains, of which around 11 million were shared. Clones were read by immunoSEQ multiplex PCR, and TCRdb kept only the in-frame ones, dropping some. D and trimming come from the DNA, and the V and J calls and clone size come from that table. Seen here are 120,000 or so clones, more than 60% observed once, and the top ten hold about 3.4%. CDR1 and CDR2 (germline): MNHEY, SVGAGI. This CDR3 has 15 residues. V lost 4 bases to trimming and J lost 4 bases; unmatched junction nucleotides: 5.

The sequence was collected from a young man in good health and CMV-seronegative. The rearrangement joins TRBV6-5 to TRBJ1-5; 9 positions match TRBD1. The sample taken for sequencing was PBMCs. The CDR3 spells CASSSGTGTNQPQHF. CDR3 in DNA: TGTGCCAGCAGTTCCGGGACAGGGACAAATCAGCCCCAGCATTTT.